This T cell receptor (beta chain) was obtained from a study of T-cell reconstitution after alpha-beta-depleted transplantation in children. This CDR3 is built from 13 residues. V was shortened by 0 bases and J by 6 bases, with 8 bases between the two germline ends. Germline assignment: CDR1 SGHRS and CDR2 YFSETQ. This clonotype was seen ten or more times. The antigen is unknown. Study-level points and caveats: Newly produced T cells mostly provided counts and TCRbeta diversity after one year, as hyperexpanded clones declined. Several hundred graft clones that had expanded were reportedly the source of alpha-beta T cells about two months after transplant.

During its preparation, the TCRbeta library received unique molecular identifiers. TCRdb recomputed calls from the PCR reads with MiXCR, one row per CDR3 protein. The table has about 830,000 distinct CDR3 sequences, approximately 15% seen once. The chain is built from TRBV5-1 and TRBJ2-3; D is uncertain. The receptor's source is a male patient aged 5 to 17 who had a stem cell transplant for acute lymphoblastic leukemia, so the T cells may come from the graft donor. Sequenced material: PBMCs, mostly from graft donor cells, taken 360 days after TCRalphabeta/CD19-depleted stem cell transplant. The CDR3 bases are TGCGCCAGCAGCTTGGCTCCCAGTGATACGCAGTATTTT. Encoded protein: CASSLAPSDTQYF. Variable domain in full (rest from reference TRBV5-1 and TRBJ2-3): KAGVTQTPRYLIKTRGQQVTLSCSPISGHRSVSWYQQTPGQGLQFLFEYFSETQRNKGNFPGRFSGRQFSNSRSEMNVSTLELGDSALYLCASSLAPSDTQYFGPGTRLTVL.